These T cell receptor beta chains were read from a single sample in a study of T-cell reconstitution after alpha-beta-depleted transplantation in children. MiXCR, run by TCRdb on the PCR reads, gives a single entry per CDR3 protein. The repertoire consists of around 450,000 distinct CDR3 sequences, with 15% to 20% occurring once and the leading ten covering approximately 29%. Sample: PBMCs, mostly from graft donor cells, taken 360 days after TCRalphabeta/CD19-depleted stem cell transplant. These receptors originate from a boy younger than two who had a stem cell transplant for Wiskott-Aldrich syndrome, so the T cells may come from the graft donor. Each CDR3 is given with its conserved first and last residue. A D gene is named only where the DNA matches it firmly. The size of a clone is reported for some rows only, either as once, few or many, or as a class for expanded clones.

D gene: TRBD2; V gene: TRBV7-6; J gene: TRBJ2-1; CDR3 length: 14; clone size: -; CDR3 DNA: TGTGCCAGCAGCTCTTGGACTAGCGGGGCCCTGGAGTTCTTC; CDR3 protein: CASSSWTSGALEFF
D gene: TRBD1; V gene: TRBV6-5; J gene: TRBJ1-5; CDR3 length: 14; clone size: -; CDR3 DNA: TGTGCCAGCAGTTACTCGACAGGGGGCCAGCCCCAGCATTTT; CDR3 protein: CASSYSTGGQPQHF
D gene: TRBD1; V gene: TRBV3-1; J gene: TRBJ2-7; CDR3 length: 15; clone size: -; CDR3 DNA: TGTGCCAGCAGCCTCACCGGACAGGGCCTAGACGAGCAGTACTTC; CDR3 protein: CASSLTGQGLDEQYF
D gene: -; V gene: TRBV5-1; J gene: TRBJ2-5; CDR3 length: 13; clone size: many; CDR3 DNA: TGCGCCAGCAGCTTGTACCGGGGGAGGACCCAGTACTTC; CDR3 protein: CASSLYRGRTQYF
D gene: -; V gene: TRBV5-1; J gene: TRBJ1-3; CDR3 length: 15; clone size: few; CDR3 DNA: TGCGCCAGCAGCTGGACCTCAGGGGCAGGAAACACCATATATTTT; CDR3 protein: CASSWTSGAGNTIYF
D gene: -; V gene: TRBV18; J gene: TRBJ2-1; CDR3 length: 16; clone size: -; CDR3 DNA: TGTGCCAGCTCACCCAGGGAGCCGAGCTCCTACAATGAGCAGTTCTTC; CDR3 protein: CASSPREPSSYNEQFF
D gene: -; V gene: TRBV20-1; J gene: TRBJ2-2; CDR3 length: 13; clone size: -; CDR3 DNA: TGCAGTGCTTGCCATACAGGGACCGGGGAGCTGTTTTTT; CDR3 protein: CSACHTGTGELFF
D gene: TRBD1; V gene: TRBV24-1; J gene: TRBJ2-7; CDR3 length: 15; clone size: few; CDR3 DNA: TGTGCCACCAGTGATCATACAGGGGGCAGGTACGAGCAGTACTTC; CDR3 protein: CATSDHTGGRYEQYF
D gene: -; V gene: TRBV5-1; J gene: TRBJ2-5; CDR3 length: 13; clone size: -; CDR3 DNA: TGCGCCAGCAGCTACGGGACCTTAGAGACCCAGTACTTC; CDR3 protein: CASSYGTLETQYF
D gene: TRBD2; V gene: TRBV20-1; J gene: TRBJ2-7; CDR3 length: 14; clone size: many; CDR3 DNA: TGCAGTGCTAGCACCGGGACTAGCGAGTACGAGCAGTACTTC; CDR3 protein: CSASTGTSEYEQYF
D gene: TRBD2; V gene: TRBV5-1; J gene: TRBJ2-7; CDR3 length: 13; clone size: few; CDR3 DNA: TGCGCCAGCGCGGGGGACTTCCGCTACGAGCAGTACTTC; CDR3 protein: CASAGDFRYEQYF
D gene: -; V gene: TRBV29-1; J gene: TRBJ1-2; CDR3 length: 13; clone size: few; CDR3 DNA: TGCAGCGTGTGGGGAGGGAACCACTATGGCTACACCTTC; CDR3 protein: CSVWGGNHYGYTF
D gene: -; V gene: TRBV5-5; J gene: TRBJ2-3; CDR3 length: 12; clone size: few; CDR3 DNA: TGTGCCAGCAGCGATATCACAGATACGCAGTATTTT; CDR3 protein: CASSDITDTQYF
D gene: -; V gene: TRBV15; J gene: TRBJ2-3; CDR3 length: 15; clone size: few; CDR3 DNA: TGTGCCACCAGCAGAGATAAAGTGGGCCCAGATACGCAGTATTTT; CDR3 protein: CATSRDKVGPDTQYF
D gene: -; V gene: TRBV7-9; J gene: TRBJ1-5; CDR3 length: 13; clone size: few; CDR3 DNA: TGTGCCAGCAGCTCCCGTAAAGATCAGCCGCAGCATTTT; CDR3 protein: CASSSRKDQPQHF
D gene: -; V gene: TRBV3-1; J gene: TRBJ2-4; CDR3 length: 12; clone size: -; CDR3 DNA: TGTGCCAGCAGCCTAGACCAAAACATTCAGTACTTC; CDR3 protein: CASSLDQNIQYF
D gene: TRBD1; V gene: TRBV12-3/TRBV12-4; J gene: TRBJ2-7; CDR3 length: 13; clone size: many; CDR3 DNA: TGTGCCAGCAGTTTCGCAGGGGGCTACGAGCAGTACTTC; CDR3 protein: CASSFAGGYEQYF
D gene: TRBD1; V gene: TRBV18; J gene: TRBJ2-1; CDR3 length: 18; clone size: few; CDR3 DNA: TGTGCCAGCTCACCATACTCAGAGAGGGGGCAGCTAAACAATGAGCAGTTCTTC; CDR3 protein: CASSPYSERGQLNNEQFF
D gene: -; V gene: TRBV7-2; J gene: TRBJ2-7; CDR3 length: 14; clone size: -; CDR3 DNA: TGTGCCAGCAGCACCGGACACTTGCGGTACGAGCAGTACTTC; CDR3 protein: CASSTGHLRYEQYF
D gene: -; V gene: TRBV29-1; J gene: TRBJ2-1; CDR3 length: 14; clone size: -; CDR3 DNA: TGCAGCGTGTTCACTAGGTTCCTTTACAATGAGCAGTTCTTC; CDR3 protein: CSVFTRFLYNEQFF
D gene: -; V gene: TRBV4-1; J gene: TRBJ2-3; CDR3 length: 14; clone size: many; CDR3 DNA: TGCGCCAGCAGCCAAGTGCTAGCCTCAGATACGCAGTATTTT; CDR3 protein: CASSQVLASDTQYF
D gene: -; V gene: TRBV12-3/TRBV12-4; J gene: TRBJ1-2; CDR3 length: 13; clone size: many; CDR3 DNA: TGTGCCAGCAGACAAACAGGTTCTTATGGCTACACCTTC; CDR3 protein: CASRQTGSYGYTF
D gene: TRBD1; V gene: TRBV20-1; J gene: TRBJ2-3; CDR3 length: 16; clone size: few; CDR3 DNA: TGCAGTGCTAACCCACGTCGAGGGGGCCCCACAGATACGCAGTATTTT; CDR3 protein: CSANPRRGGPTDTQYF
D gene: -; V gene: TRBV7-2; J gene: TRBJ2-7; CDR3 length: 11; clone size: -; CDR3 DNA: TGTGCCAGCAGCTTACGTAAGGAGCAGTACTTC; CDR3 protein: CASSLRKEQYF
D gene: -; V gene: TRBV4-2; J gene: TRBJ2-2; CDR3 length: 15; clone size: -; CDR3 DNA: TGTGCCAGCAGCCAAGACGGGGTGAACACCGGGGAGCTGTTTTTT; CDR3 protein: CASSQDGVNTGELFF
D gene: TRBD1; V gene: TRBV7-9; J gene: TRBJ2-2; CDR3 length: 16; clone size: -; CDR3 DNA: TGTGCCAGCAGCCAACCCCAGGGGGTAGTGGACGGGGAGCTGTTTTTT; CDR3 protein: CASSQPQGVVDGELFF
D gene: TRBD2; V gene: TRBV3-1; J gene: TRBJ2-1; CDR3 length: 15; clone size: few; CDR3 DNA: TGTGCCAGCAGCCAAGGGACTAGCGAAAGCAATGAGCAGTTCTTC; CDR3 protein: CASSQGTSESNEQFF
D gene: -; V gene: TRBV7-2; J gene: TRBJ1-1; CDR3 length: 13; clone size: -; CDR3 DNA: TGTGCCAGCAGCTTAGGGACTTTTTCTCAAGCTTTCTTT; CDR3 protein: CASSLGTFSQAFF